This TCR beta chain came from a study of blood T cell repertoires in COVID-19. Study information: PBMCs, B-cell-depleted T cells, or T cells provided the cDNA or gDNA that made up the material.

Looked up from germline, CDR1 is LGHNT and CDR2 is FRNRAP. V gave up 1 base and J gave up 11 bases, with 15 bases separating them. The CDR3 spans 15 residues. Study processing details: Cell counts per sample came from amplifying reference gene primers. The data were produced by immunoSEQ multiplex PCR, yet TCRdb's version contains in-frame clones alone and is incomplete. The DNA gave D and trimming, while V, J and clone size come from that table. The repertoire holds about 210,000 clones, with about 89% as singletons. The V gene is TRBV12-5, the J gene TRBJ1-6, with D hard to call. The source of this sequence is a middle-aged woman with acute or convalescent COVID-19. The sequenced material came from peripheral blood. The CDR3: CASGLGLDSGTPLHF. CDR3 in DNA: TGTGCTAGTGGTTTGGGCCTGGACTCGGGTACACCCCTCCACTTT. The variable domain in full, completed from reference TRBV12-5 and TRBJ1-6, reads DARVTQTPRHKVTEMGQEVTMRCQPILGHNTVFWYRQTMMQGLELLAYFRNRAPLDDSGMPKDRFSAEMPDATLATLKIQPSEPRDSAVYFCASGLGLDSGTPLHFGNGTRLTVT.